Following are 26 T cell receptor beta chains from one sample sequenced in a study of T cell clones after liver transplantation. The data were produced by immunoSEQ multiplex PCR, yet TCRdb's version contains in-frame clones alone and is incomplete. The sample lists some 60,000 clones; approximately 70% were seen once. The specimen was CD4+ T cells from blood, collected at the approximately 15-month timepoint. These receptors were taken from a human patient who received a liver transplant. Some T cells may have originated in the graft donor.

The CDR3 loop reads CASSTQGASSYNEQFF. The CDR3 nucleotides are TGTGCCAGCAGTACCCAAGGGGCAAGCTCCTACAATGAGCAGTTCTTC. The chain couples TRBV27 to TRBJ2-1; possible D gene TRBD1, 5 bases. Trimming took off 5 bases at V and 0 bases at J, with 14 bases between the two ends. Looked up from germline, CDR1 is MNHEY and CDR2 is SMNVEV (reference sequence). The CDR3 has 16 residues.

V and J are TRBV7-9 and TRBJ1-2; 12 nucleotides align to TRBD1. Germline CDR1 SEHNR, CDR2 FQNEAQ (reference sequence). V lost 1 base to trimming and J lost 3 bases; unmatched junction nucleotides: 6. The CDR3 totals 17 residues. Here the CDR3 DNA reads TGTGCCAGCAGCTTAGAGGGGACAGGGGGCGCTGACTATGGCTACACCTTC. It specifies CASSLEGTGGADYGYTF.

The chain couples TRBV19 to TRBJ1-5; 10 bases match TRBD1. The germline V gene has CDR1 LNHDA and CDR2 SQIVND (reference sequence). J was trimmed by 0 bases and V by 1 base; bases with no gene match: 3. The CDR3 length is 17 residues. CDR3 amino acids: CASSIGGTGDSNQPQHF. The CDR3 nucleotides are TGTGCCAGTAGTATAGGGGGGACAGGGGATAGCAATCAGCCCCAGCATTTT.

CDR3 amino acids: CASRHGAGQNEQFF. CDR3 in DNA: TGTGCCAGCCGCCACGGGGCAGGGCAGAATGAGCAGTTCTTC. V and J are TRBV6-1 and TRBJ2-1; D possibly matches TRBD1 or TRBD2 (5 bases each). The ends were cut back, 8 bases at V and 7 bases at J, with 18 bases in the middle. Germline V gene sequence: CDR1 MNHNS, CDR2 SASEGT. The CDR3 runs 14 residues.

V is TRBV6-6 and J is TRBJ2-3, with D possibly being TRBD2 (5 bases). Germline CDR1 is MNHNY and CDR2 is SVGAGI (reference sequence). Trimming left V 5 bases short and J 1 base short, with 10 bases between. The CDR3 consists of 14 residues. This CDR3 is CASSHGGRTDTQYF. CDR3 in DNA: TGTGCCAGCAGTCACGGAGGTCGCACAGATACGCAGTATTTT.

The chain carries TRBV18 and TRBJ2-5; TRBD2 aligns across 13 bases. Germline V gene lookup returns CDR1 KGHSH and CDR2 LQKENI. V shed 1 base, J shed 4 bases, and the junction held 0 bases outside the gene matches. The CDR3 spans 15 residues. CDR3 bases: TGTGCCAGCTCACCACGGACTAGCGGGGGAGAGACCCAGTACTTC. It codes for CASSPRTSGGETQYF.

The sample holds a few counts of this clone. V usage is TRBV27 and J usage is TRBJ1-6; weak D call: TRBD1 (6 bases). The length of the CDR3 is 14 residues. V lost 4 bases and J 10 bases, leaving 14 bases between the germline ends. Germline values: CDR1 MNHEY, CDR2 SMNVEV (reference sequence). CDR3 DNA sequence: TGTGCCAGCAGTTCGACAGGCTCCGACTCACCCCTCCACTTT. It yields the protein CASSSTGSDSPLHF.

This clone showed up just a few times. The J gene is TRBJ1-3, the V gene TRBV19, with D hard to call. The CDR3 length is 13 residues. Germline assignment: CDR1 LNHDA and CDR2 SQIVND (reference sequence). The V gene lost 7 bases and the J gene lost 3 bases, with 10 bases spanning the gap. CDR3 nucleotides: TGTGCCAGTATTAAGGGATATGGAAACACCATATATTTT. As protein: CASIKGYGNTIYF.

V is TRBV28 and J is TRBJ1-5, with unresolved D. CDR3 length: 15 residues. Between the trimmed V and J ends, which lost 2 bases and 7 bases, there was a span of 15 bases. The V gene's germline CDR1 is MDHEN and CDR2 SYDVKM. For the CDR3, the DNA is TGTGCCAGCAGTTTACCCGCTAAACTGGGACAGCCCCAGCATTTT. Its protein product is CASSLPAKLGQPQHF. Full variable domain (outside the CDR3, taken from reference TRBV28 and TRBJ1-5): DVKVTQSSRYLVKRTGEKVFLECVQDMDHENMFWYRQDPGLGLRLIYFSYDVKMKEKGDIPEGYSVSREKKERFSLILESASTNQTSMYLCASSLPAKLGQPQHFGDGTRLSIL.

This sequence joins TRBV19 and TRBJ2-1; the D gene could be TRBD1 or TRBD2 (7 bases each). Germline V gene data show CDR1 as LNHDA and CDR2 as SQIVND (reference sequence). V was trimmed by 6 bases and J by 1 base, leaving 13 bases between them. CDR3 length: 15 residues. The CDR3 loop is CASSRGRASYNEQFF. The CDR3 bases are TGTGCCAGTAGCAGGGGGAGGGCTTCCTACAATGAGCAGTTCTTC. Based on the CDR3 plus reference TRBV19 and TRBJ2-1, the full variable domain is DGGITQSPKYLFRKEGQNVTLSCEQNLNHDAMYWYRQDPGQGLRLIYYSQIVNDFQKGDIAEGYSVSREKKESFPLTVTSAQKNPTAFYLCASSRGRASYNEQFFGPGTRLTVL.

CDR3 DNA sequence: TGTGCCAGCAGCCCAGAACTCACAGGGGAGATCGGGGAGCTGTTTTTT. Translation: CASSPELTGEIGELFF. J is TRBJ2-2 and V is TRBV7-8; TRBD1 agrees at 7 bases. Germline loops: CDR1 SGHVS, CDR2 FQNEAQ. V was pared by 5 bases and J by 7 bases, with 13 bases of the junction left unmatched. The length of the CDR3 is 16 residues.

This clone appeared a single time. V usage is TRBV9 and J usage is TRBJ2-1; perhaps TRBD2 as D (6 bases). Between the trimmed V and J ends, which lost 6 bases and 6 bases, there was a span of 13 bases. The CDR3 contains 13 residues. From germline, CDR1 is SGDLS and CDR2 YYNGEE. The CDR3 is CASNPPTSNEQFF. The CDR3 DNA reads as TGTGCCAGCAACCCCCCGACTAGCAATGAGCAGTTCTTC. Full variable domain (rest looked up from reference TRBV9 and TRBJ2-1): DSGVTQTPKHLITATGQRVTLRCSPRSGDLSVYWYQQSLDQGLQFLIQYYNGEERAKGNILERFSAQQFPDLHSELNLSSLELGDSALYFCASNPPTSNEQFFGPGTRLTVL.

V and J are TRBV5-1 and TRBJ2-1; D may be TRBD2 (6 bases). CDR1 SGHRS and CDR2 YFSETQ come from the germline V gene. V was shortened by 4 bases and J by 7 bases, with 21 bases between the two germline ends. This CDR3 has 16 residues. The CDR3 DNA follows: TGCGCCAGCAGCCCCCTTGGGGGGAGAATTATAAATGAGCAGTTCTTC. It yields the protein CASSPLGGRIINEQFF.

The V call is TRBV7-8, the J call TRBJ1-1, with a possible D match to TRBD1 (5 bases). V lost 5 bases and J 4 bases, leaving 23 bases between the germline ends. This CDR3 is 17 amino acids long. Germline CDR1 reads SGHVS; CDR2 reads FQNEAQ. CDR3 nucleotide sequence: TGTGCCAGCAGCGCGGTGAGTGGAGGGGCCTTTAGCACTGAAGCTTTCTTT. Translating it yields CASSAVSGGAFSTEAFF.

This clone appeared a few times. The genes are TRBV19 and TRBJ2-3; 7 nucleotides line up with TRBD2. After removal of 4 bases from V and 4 bases from J, the junction contained 14 bases not matched to a gene. Germline assignment: CDR1 LNHDA and CDR2 SQIVND (reference sequence). This CDR3 is 17 amino acids long. The CDR3 DNA reads as TGTGCCAGTAGTAAAACGGGAGGAGGAATCAGCGCAGATACGCAGTATTTT. Translating gives CASSKTGGGISADTQYF. Complete variable domain (other parts from reference TRBV19 and TRBJ2-3): DGGITQSPKYLFRKEGQNVTLSCEQNLNHDAMYWYRQDPGQGLRLIYYSQIVNDFQKGDIAEGYSVSREKKESFPLTVTSAQKNPTAFYLCASSKTGGGISADTQYFGPGTRLTVL.

This chain links TRBV13 with TRBJ1-1; perhaps TRBD1 as D (6 bases). V lost 1 base and J 5 bases, leaving 14 bases between the germline ends. CDR3 size: 15 residues. Germline V gives CDR1 PRHDT, CDR2 FYEKMQ (reference sequence). In nucleotides, the CDR3 is TGTGCCAGCAGCTTAGACGGGGGGGCGGGAACTGAAGCTTTCTTT. This translates into CASSLDGGAGTEAFF.

This clone is a singleton in its sample. The rearrangement joins TRBV1 to TRBJ2-7; the table's TRBD2 call for D was not verified on the DNA. TRBV1 is a pseudogene locus. The CDR3 sequence is 15 residues long. CDR3 in amino acids: CTSIPKECAHYEQYV. CDR3 sequence (DNA): TGCACCAGCATTCCCAAGGAGTGCGCCCACTACGAGCAGTACGTC.

The J gene is TRBJ2-7, the V gene TRBV5-1, with 7 bases aligning to TRBD2. This CDR3 has 15 amino acids. With V trimmed by 0 bases and J by 3 bases, 6 bases remained unmatched. The germline V gene encodes CDR1 SGHRS and CDR2 YFSETQ. The CDR3 loop reads CASSLEASGYYEQYF. The CDR3, as DNA: TGCGCCAGCAGCTTGGAGGCTAGCGGATACTACGAGCAGTACTTC.

V gene TRBV7-2 combines with J gene TRBJ2-3, with TRBD2 as a possible D gene (6 bases). This CDR3 spans 13 amino acids. From germline, CDR1 is SGHTA and CDR2 FQGNSA. V gave up 6 bases and J gave up 2 bases, with 9 bases separating them. The CDR3 loop is CASSWRDTDTQYF. DNA for the CDR3: TGTGCCAGCAGTTGGAGGGACACAGATACGCAGTATTTT.

The chain has TRBV5-1 and TRBJ2-3; 12 bases map to TRBD2. The V gene end was trimmed by 4 bases and the J gene end by 5 bases; junction bases not matched to a gene: 11. Germline loops: CDR1 SGHRS, CDR2 YFSETQ. This CDR3 is built from 17 residues. The CDR3 loop reads CASSPFPSGGAQDTQYF. CDR3 sequence (DNA): TGCGCCAGCAGCCCCTTTCCTAGCGGGGGGGCCCAAGATACGCAGTATTTT. Complete variable domain (other parts from reference TRBV5-1 and TRBJ2-3): KAGVTQTPRYLIKTRGQQVTLSCSPISGHRSVSWYQQTPGQGLQFLFEYFSETQRNKGNFPGRFSGRQFSNSRSEMNVSTLELGDSALYLCASSPFPSGGAQDTQYFGPGTRLTVL.

The chain uses TRBV5-1 and TRBJ2-1; TRBD2 matches 8 bases. The CDR3 has 17 residues. The germline CDR1 and CDR2 sequences are SGHRS and YFSETQ. The V gene end was trimmed by 0 bases and the J gene end by 9 bases; junction bases not matched to a gene: 14. The CDR3 reads CASSLDHPGGPGSEQFF. The CDR3 nucleotides read TGCGCCAGCAGCTTGGACCACCCGGGGGGGCCGGGGAGTGAGCAGTTCTTC.

This clone was observed many times. Here the CDR3 reads CASRSRDGYTF. CDR3 DNA: TGTGCCAGCAGGTCCAGGGACGGCTACACCTTC. The chain couples TRBV2 to TRBJ1-2, with a weak D call TRBD1 (5 bases). The germline V gene encodes CDR1 SNHLY and CDR2 FYNNEI. Trimming cost V 6 bases and J 8 bases, with 10 bases left between them. The CDR3 runs 11 residues. Complete variable domain (other parts from reference TRBV2 and TRBJ1-2): EPEVTQTPSHQVTQMGQEVILRCVPISNHLYFYWYRQILGQKVEFLVSFYNNEISEKSEIFDDQFSVERPDGSNFTLKIRSTKLEDSAMYFCASRSRDGYTFGSGTRLTVV.

The chain couples TRBV29-1 to TRBJ2-1; D is unclear. The V end lost 2 bases, the J end lost 4 bases, and 6 bases lay between the germline ends. Germline loops: CDR1 SQVTM, CDR2 ANQGSEA. The CDR3 sequence is 12 residues long. CDR3 nucleotide sequence: TGCAGCGTTGAAAAAAGTTACAATGAGCAGTTCTTC. It yields the protein CSVEKSYNEQFF.

The rearrangement links TRBV19 to TRBJ2-1; D is undetermined. Germline V gene sequence: CDR1 LNHDA, CDR2 SQIVND (reference sequence). V dropped 5 bases and J dropped 7 bases, with 18 bases sitting between them. The CDR3 contains 15 residues. CDR3 nucleotides: TGTGCCAGTAGTGCCCGGGCCCAGGTCTTAAATGAGCAGTTCTTC. It yields the protein CASSARAQVLNEQFF.

This clone occurred a few times. This chain links TRBV19 with TRBJ1-3, with 7 bases fitting TRBD1. Germline CDR1 LNHDA, CDR2 SQIVND (reference sequence). The J segment lost 0 bases and the V segment lost 7 bases, leaving 6 bases of the junction unmatched. This CDR3 comprises 15 residues. The DNA for the CDR3 is TGTGCCAGTAAGAATTACAGGGGCTCTGGAAACACCATATATTTT. Translating it yields CASKNYRGSGNTIYF.

The CDR3 is CASSEGVNYGYTF. CDR3 DNA: TGTGCCAGCTCAGAGGGGGTTAACTATGGCTACACCTTC. This chain uses TRBV18 with TRBJ1-2, with TRBD1 as a possible D gene (6 bases). The CDR3 has 13 residues. V was trimmed by 5 bases and J by 1 base, leaving 8 bases between them. Germline CDR1 reads KGHSH; CDR2 reads LQKENI.